Sequencing of this TCR beta chain was carried out in a study of Graves' ophthalmopathy and Graves' hyperthyroidism. Notes on the study in general: Ophthalmopathy progression prediction by the model yielded a sensitivity of roughly 67% and a specificity of less than 75%.

The length of the CDR3 is 12 residues. V dropped 4 bases and J dropped 5 bases, with 6 bases sitting between them. Germline V gene lookup returns CDR1 LGHDT and CDR2 YNNKEL (reference sequence). Amplified material comprised TCR beta CDR3 regions derived from RNA transcripts. The first round was an RT-PCR with HTBI primers, and the second round was a multiplex PCR. MiXCR, run by TCRdb on the multiplex PCR reads, gives a single entry per CDR3 protein. The profile shows approximately 45,000 distinct CDR3 sequences, under 55% of them singletons. This clonotype was observed at least ten times. Antigen unknown.

V and J are TRBV3-1 and TRBJ1-5, with no clear D. The sample consisted of peripheral blood. The clonotype comes from an adult man with Graves' ophthalmopathy. CDR3 DNA: TGTGCCAGCAGCCTGAGAGATCAGCCCCAGCATTTT. Its protein product is CASSLRDQPQHF. The whole variable domain, remainder taken from reference TRBV3-1 and TRBJ1-5, is DTAVSQTPKYLVTQMGNDKSIKCEQNLGHDTMYWYKQDSKKFLKIMFSYNNKELIINETVPNRFSPKSPDKAHLNLHINSLELGDSAVYFCASSLRDQPQHFGDGTRLSIL.